A selection of T cell receptor beta chains follows, all from one sample in a study of beta chain features in type 1 diabetes. Produced via immunoSEQ multiplex PCR; TCRdb's table is partial and in-frame only. Of under 400,000 clones in the sample, around 13% are singletons; the top ten hold approximately 0.01%. The specimen was naive CD4+ T cells from blood. All receptors derive from a woman aged 18-29 years with type 1 diabetes. Both conserved end residues are part of each CDR3. A D gene is named only where the DNA matches it firmly. Size values are once, few and many counts, or a class for expanded clones, and some rows have none.

j_call v_call d_call clone_size cdr3_aa cdr3_nt
TRBJ1-2 TRBV7-2 NA few CASRQQGYAYTF TGTGCCAGCAGACAGCAGGGTTACGCCTACACCTTC
TRBJ2-3 TRBV29-1 NA NA CSVVLYGSSRADTQYF TGCAGCGTTGTCCTCTACGGGTCTAGTCGCGCAGATACGCAGTATTTT
TRBJ2-3 TRBV27 NA few CASSSRGRTDTQYF TGTGCCAGCAGTTCCAGGGGCCGCACAGATACGCAGTATTTT
TRBJ1-1 TRBV20-1 TRBD1 NA CSALRQGEAFF TGCAGTGCTCTAAGACAGGGAGAAGCTTTCTTT
TRBJ2-3 TRBV28 TRBD2 few CASSYPSGRGTDTQYF TGTGCCAGCAGTTACCCCTCGGGGAGGGGCACAGATACGCAGTATTTT
TRBJ1-2 TRBV28 NA few CASSFRGYGGYTF TGTGCCAGCAGTTTCCGGGGTTACGGTGGCTACACCTTC
TRBJ2-1 TRBV27 TRBD2 NA CASGSGGASGEQFF TGTGCCAGCGGCAGCGGGGGGGCTTCGGGTGAGCAGTTCTTC
TRBJ2-7 TRBV9 TRBD1 NA CASSAGQGAVDEQYF TGTGCCAGCAGCGCCGGACAGGGGGCGGTGGACGAGCAGTACTTC
TRBJ2-4 TRBV5-4 TRBD1 NA CASSTDRAGNIQYF TGTGCCAGCAGCACAGACAGGGCCGGAAACATTCAGTACTTC
TRBJ2-5 TRBV6-1 TRBD1 NA CASSQNRGETQYF TGTGCCAGCAGCCAGAACAGGGGGGAGACCCAGTACTTC
TRBJ1-5 TRBV19 NA NA CASSIQEQASNQPQHF TGTGCCAGTAGTATACAGGAACAAGCTAGCAATCAGCCCCAGCATTTT
TRBJ2-3 TRBV5-1 NA NA CASSLGGDRDTQYF TGCGCCAGCAGCTTGGGCGGGGATAGAGATACGCAGTATTTT
TRBJ2-5 TRBV28 NA NA CASSLTGIQETQYF TGTGCCAGCAGCCTGACAGGAATCCAAGAGACCCAGTACTTC
TRBJ1-1 TRBV28 NA few CASSLQGTEAFF TGTGCCAGCAGTTTACAGGGGACTGAAGCTTTCTTT
TRBJ1-2 TRBV12-5 NA NA CASGPGSGLPGYGYTF TGTGCTAGTGGTCCTGGTAGCGGGCTCCCGGGATATGGCTACACCTTC
TRBJ2-3 TRBV29-1 NA few CSVGGTITDTQYF TGCAGCGTTGGGGGCACGATCACAGATACGCAGTATTTT